Listed below are T cell receptor beta chains from one sample, sequenced in a study of blood T cell repertoires in COVID-19. TCRdb keeps only in-frame clones here, not all; method: immunoSEQ multiplex PCR. The sample holds 88,000 or so clones; about 85% are singletons and the top ten take 3.5% to 4%. The sequenced sample consisted of peripheral blood. All receptors derive from a man in his 60s with acute or convalescent COVID-19. The CDR3 runs from the conserved cysteine through the conserved F or W. D genes are given only for firm matches. A row's size may be missing; if present it is once, few, many or a size class.

J gene	V gene	D gene	clone size	CDR3 DNA	CDR3 protein
TRBJ2-2	TRBV3-1/TRBV3-2	TRBD2	-	TGTGCCAGCAGCCTGGGACTAGCGGGGTACACCGGGGAGCTGTTTTTT	CASSLGLAGYTGELFF
TRBJ2-1	TRBV14	-	-	TGTGCCAGCAGCCAAGCTTACAATGAGCAGTTCTTC	CASSQAYNEQFF
TRBJ2-5	TRBV6-5	-	-	TGTGCCAGCAGCCGGGTGTTCGAGACCCAGTACTTC	CASSRVFETQYF
TRBJ2-2	TRBV7-3	-	-	TGTGCCAGCAGCGCAAGCGGGTCTGAAACCGGGGAGCTGTTTTTT	CASSASGSETGELFF
TRBJ2-2	TRBV7-9	-	-	TGTGCCAGCAGCTTATCGGTCCTGCACACCGGGGAGCTGTTTTTT	CASSLSVLHTGELFF
TRBJ1-1	TRBV4-2	TRBD1	-	TGTGCCAGCAGCCCCTACGACAGGGGGACTGAAGCTTTCTTT	CASSPYDRGTEAFF
TRBJ1-2	TRBV29-1	-	-	TGCAGCGTTTCCGAGACAGAGTCTTCTGGCTACACCTTC	CSVSETESSGYTF
TRBJ1-6	TRBV3-1/TRBV3-2	TRBD1	-	TGTGCCAGCAGCCAGGGACAGGGTATTGGTTCACCCCTCCACTTT	CASSQGQGIGSPLHF
TRBJ2-2	TRBV5-1	-	-	TGCGCCAGCAGCTTGGCAGCAGGGGGGACCGGGGAGCTGTTTTTT	CASSLAAGGTGELFF
TRBJ1-5	TRBV19	TRBD1	-	TGTGCCAGTAGTATAGGACAGGGGGCATCTCAGCCCCAGCATTTT	CASSIGQGASQPQHF
TRBJ1-5	TRBV19	TRBD1	-	TGTGCCAGTAGTACCGGGACAGGGGGACCGCCCCAGCATTTT	CASSTGTGGPPQHF
TRBJ1-1	TRBV7-9	-	-	TGTGCCAGCAGCAGGAGTAGCACTGAAGCTTTCTTT	CASSRSSTEAFF
TRBJ2-5	TRBV18	-	-	TGTGCCAGCTCACCCCCGGCCTCCGGGGAGACCCAGTACTTC	CASSPPASGETQYF
TRBJ2-7	TRBV11-2	-	-	TGTGCCAGCAGCTTAAATCTAGTTAACTACGAGCAGTACTTC	CASSLNLVNYEQYF
TRBJ1-1	TRBV3-1/TRBV3-2	TRBD1	-	TGTGCCAGCAGACCACAGGGGTCGAACACTGAAGCTTTCTTT	CASRPQGSNTEAFF
TRBJ1-2	TRBV12-3/TRBV12-4	-	once	TGTGCCAGCAGTTTTGGGGCCAACTATGGCTACACCTTC	CASSFGANYGYTF
TRBJ1-2	TRBV29-1	-	-	TGCAGCGTTGGTAAGGGGCCTAACTATGGCTACACCTTC	CSVGKGPNYGYTF
TRBJ1-5	TRBV30	-	-	TGTGCCTGGAGTCGGCAGGGGAGACAGCCCCAGCATTTT	CAWSRQGRQPQHF
TRBJ2-7	TRBV5-1	TRBD2	-	TGCGCCAGCAGCTTGGAGGGGACTAGCGGATACTACGAGCAGTACTTC	CASSLEGTSGYYEQYF
TRBJ2-3	TRBV2	TRBD2	once	TGTGCCAGCAGACTTACCTTAGCGGGAGGCCCGAGTGGTACGCAGTATTTT	CASRLTLAGGPSGTQYF
TRBJ2-3	TRBV5-4	TRBD2	-	TGTGCCAGCAGCCGGACTAGCCAAGATACGCAGTATTTT	CASSRTSQDTQYF
TRBJ2-1	TRBV5-6	TRBD1	once	TGTGCCAGCAGCCAATGGGGAGACAGGGAGAGTGAGCAGTTCTTC	CASSQWGDRESEQFF
TRBJ2-1	TRBV5-5	-	-	TGTGCCAGCAGCCCCCGCGAGAGGGCCGGAAATGAGCAGTTCTTC	CASSPRERAGNEQFF
TRBJ1-3	TRBV29-1	TRBD1	-	TGCAGCGTTGACCCCGGGACAGCCGGAAACACCATATATTTT	CSVDPGTAGNTIYF
TRBJ2-3	TRBV13	TRBD2	-	TGTGCCAGCAGCTTACCCGGGAGGGCCAGAGATACGCAGTATTTT	CASSLPGRARDTQYF
TRBJ2-1	TRBV5-1	-	once	TGCGCCAGCAGCTTGAGGCTAGGTACCTACAATGAGCAGTTCTTC	CASSLRLGTYNEQFF
TRBJ2-3	TRBV3-1/TRBV3-2	TRBD2	-	TGTGCCAGCAGCCAGGATAGCGGGGCAGATACGCAGTATTTT	CASSQDSGADTQYF
TRBJ2-7	TRBV9	TRBD2	-	TGTGCCAGCAGCCGGGGGACTAGCGGGAGGAGGAGCTACGAGCAGTACTTC	CASSRGTSGRRSYEQYF
TRBJ2-1	TRBV12-3/TRBV12-4	-	-	TGTGCCAGCAGTATAACAGGGCACGTGGTCTTC	CASSITGHVVF
TRBJ2-7	TRBV6-5	TRBD1	-	TGTGCCAGCTGCCGGGACAGGGAGGGGTACGAGCAGTACTTC	CASCRDREGYEQYF
TRBJ2-7	TRBV2	TRBD2	-	TGTGCCAGCAGAACGACTAGCGGGAGCGAGCAGTACTTC	CASRTTSGSEQYF
TRBJ1-4	TRBV29-1	TRBD1	-	TGCAGCGTTGAACCCGGACAGGGGAGTGAAAAACTGTTTTTT	CSVEPGQGSEKLFF
TRBJ2-5	TRBV29-1	-	-	TGCAGCGCCGAACGGGACGGGAGTTATCAAGAGACCCAGTACTTC	CSAERDGSYQETQYF
TRBJ2-7	TRBV7-2	TRBD2	-	TGTGCCAGCAGCTCGGGGGGGTGGGCAGAGCAGTACTTC	CASSSGGWAEQYF
TRBJ1-6	TRBV30	TRBD1	-	TGTGCCTGGGACAGGGGAACCTATAATTCACCCCTCCACTTT	CAWDRGTYNSPLHF
TRBJ2-5	TRBV14	-	once	TGTGCCAGCAGCCAAGATTCCGCGTACCAAGAGACCCAGTACTTC	CASSQDSAYQETQYF
TRBJ2-1	TRBV6-4	TRBD2	-	TGTGCCAGCAGTGACGGAGAAGCGGGGGCCAATGAGCAGTTCTTC	CASSDGEAGANEQFF
TRBJ1-2	TRBV6-5	TRBD1	-	TGTGCCAGCAAAGGACAGGGGTATGGCTACACCTTC	CASKGQGYGYTF
TRBJ2-1	TRBV5-6	TRBD1	-	TGTGCCAGCAGCTTGGAGGGACAGAAGACATACAATGAGCAGTTCTTC	CASSLEGQKTYNEQFF
TRBJ2-1	TRBV5-1	TRBD2	-	TGCGCCAGCAATCGGGGGACTAGCGGCCATGAGCAATTCTTC	CASNRGTSGHEQFF
TRBJ1-5	TRBV19	-	once	TGTGCCAGTAGTGTCCCAGGGATCGGTCAGCCCCAGCATTTT	CASSVPGIGQPQHF
TRBJ1-1	TRBV5-1	TRBD1	-	TGCGCCAGCAGCCTCTCTGGACAGGGCCCGAACACTGAAGCTTTCTTT	CASSLSGQGPNTEAFF
TRBJ1-5	TRBV19	TRBD1	once	TGTGCCAGTGGGGGGACAGGGGGCTATCAGCCCCAGCATTTT	CASGGTGGYQPQHF
TRBJ1-5	TRBV12-5	TRBD1	-	TGTGCTAGTGGTTTGGGACAGGGGCCGCACAGGGGGGGCAATCAGCCCCAGCATTTT	CASGLGQGPHRGGNQPQHF
TRBJ2-2	TRBV6-5	-	-	TGTGCCAGCAGCCCCTCTAGCGCCAACACCGGGGAGCTGTTTTTT	CASSPSSANTGELFF
TRBJ2-7	TRBV6-5	TRBD1	-	TGTGCCAGCGGGCAGGGGGCGAGGGAGCAGTACTTC	CASGQGAREQYF
TRBJ2-7	TRBV2	-	-	TGTGCCAGCATGGTTGGGGGAGCGGGCACCTACGAGCAGTACTTC	CASMVGGAGTYEQYF
TRBJ1-1	TRBV4-2	-	-	TGTGCCAGCAGCCAAGATATGGCAGGGATGAACACTGAAGCTTTCTTT	CASSQDMAGMNTEAFF
TRBJ2-3	TRBV2	TRBD2	-	TGTGCCAGCAGTGAAATCCTAGCGGGAGTGACGGTTGCAGATACGCAGTATTTT	CASSEILAGVTVADTQYF
TRBJ2-1	TRBV6-5	-	medium-sized	TGTGCCAGCATCAGCCGATCGGGGGATGAGCAGTTCTTC	CASISRSGDEQFF
TRBJ2-5	TRBV12-5	-	few	TGTGCTAGTGGTTTGATTCCGTCAGTTTGGGTCGGCAGGTTCCAAGAGACCCAGTACTTC	CASGLIPSVWVGRFQETQYF
TRBJ1-2	TRBV29-1	TRBD1	-	TGCAGCGTTGAAGATCCAGGGGGTGTTAACTATGGCTACACCTTC	CSVEDPGGVNYGYTF
TRBJ2-5	TRBV7-9	TRBD2	-	TGTGCCAGCAGCTTGGGTTTACAGCGGGAGAATGTTGAGACCCAGTACTTC	CASSLGLQRENVETQYF